This TCR beta chain was sequenced for a study of T cell responses to AZD1222 COVID-19 vaccine. Findings of the study overall: The study reported that nearly half of spike-specific TCRs target unmutated variant regions. Repertoire samples came only from after the peak T cell response. Distributed over spike, vaccine-associated CD4 TCRs predominated at 160-218 and 743-854.

V was clipped by 3 bases and J by 11 bases; unmatched bases: 11. CDR1 is KGHSH, CDR2 LQKENI, per germline. There are 15 residues in the CDR3. The method was immunoSEQ multiplex PCR; TCRdb's version includes in-frame clones alone and lacks a portion of them. The sample has around 94,000 clones, approximately 88% seen once; the top ten hold about 18%. Regarding this clone: Its antigen is currently unknown.

The clonotype was recovered from an adult in good health. Specimen: peripheral blood, collected on day 0 of AZD1222 vaccination. The chain is built from TRBV18 and TRBJ1-5; TRBD1 aligns across 9 bases. CDR3 bases: TGTGCCAGCTCACCTGCGGGACAGGGTACCGGGGCCCAGCATTTT. It yields the protein CASSPAGQGTGAQHF.